What follows is one T cell receptor beta chain and its context. This table comes from immunoSEQ multiplex PCR, and its TCRdb copy is limited to in-frame clones, with some not included. This sample has 80,000 to 90,000 clones, with about 93% found just once. These data originate in a study of technical replicates of blood from several donors. The length of the CDR3 is 15 residues. Trimming removed 3 bases from V and 7 bases from J; junction bases left unmatched: 8. Germline-derived CDR1 and CDR2 are LNHDA and SQIVND (reference sequence). The rearrangement joins TRBV19 to TRBJ2-2, with 7 bases lining up with TRBD1. Sequencing used T cells isolated from PBMCs. This receptor was identified in a human donor in good health. CDR3 DNA: TGTGCCAGTAGTATCCCCGACAGGGTAGGCGGGGAGCTGTTTTTT. Amino acids: CASSIPDRVGGELFF.